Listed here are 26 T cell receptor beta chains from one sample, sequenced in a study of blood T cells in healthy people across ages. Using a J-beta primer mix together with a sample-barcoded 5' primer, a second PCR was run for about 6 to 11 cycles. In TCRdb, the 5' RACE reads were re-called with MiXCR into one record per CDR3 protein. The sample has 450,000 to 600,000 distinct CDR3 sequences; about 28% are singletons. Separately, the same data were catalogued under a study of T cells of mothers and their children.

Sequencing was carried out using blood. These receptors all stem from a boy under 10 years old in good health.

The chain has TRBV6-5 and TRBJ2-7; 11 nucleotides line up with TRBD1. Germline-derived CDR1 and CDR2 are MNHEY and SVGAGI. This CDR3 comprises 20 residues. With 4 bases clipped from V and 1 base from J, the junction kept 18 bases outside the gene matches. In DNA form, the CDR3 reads TGTGCCAGCAGTTTCTCAACTCGGGACAGGGGGACCTACAATTCCTACGAGCAGTACTTC. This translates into CASSFSTRDRGTYNSYEQYF.

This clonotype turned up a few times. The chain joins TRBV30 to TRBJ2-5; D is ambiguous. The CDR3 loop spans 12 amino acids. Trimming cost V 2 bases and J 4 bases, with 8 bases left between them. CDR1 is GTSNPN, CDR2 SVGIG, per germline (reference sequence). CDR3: CAWSYWGETQYF. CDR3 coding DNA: TGTGCCTGGAGTTATTGGGGAGAGACCCAGTACTTC.

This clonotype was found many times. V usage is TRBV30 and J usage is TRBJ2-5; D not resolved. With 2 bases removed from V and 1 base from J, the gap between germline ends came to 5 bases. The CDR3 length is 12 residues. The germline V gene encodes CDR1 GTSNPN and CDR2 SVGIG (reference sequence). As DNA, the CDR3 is TGTGCCTGGAGTAGGTCCCAAGAGACCCAGTACTTC. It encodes CAWSRSQETQYF.

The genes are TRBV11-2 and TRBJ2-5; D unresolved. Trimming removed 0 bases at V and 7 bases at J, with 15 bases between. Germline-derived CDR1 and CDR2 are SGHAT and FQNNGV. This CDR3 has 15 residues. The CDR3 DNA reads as TGTGCCAGCAGCTTAGATTGGGCTGGCACTGGGACCCAGTACTTC. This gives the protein CASSLDWAGTGTQYF.

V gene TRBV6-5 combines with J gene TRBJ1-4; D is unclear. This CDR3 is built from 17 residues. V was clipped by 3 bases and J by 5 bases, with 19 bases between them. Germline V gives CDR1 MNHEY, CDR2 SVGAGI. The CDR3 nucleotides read TGTGCCAGCAGTTATCCGCCAAGGGAGCAGGCGAATGAAAAACTGTTTTTT. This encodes CASSYPPREQANEKLFF.

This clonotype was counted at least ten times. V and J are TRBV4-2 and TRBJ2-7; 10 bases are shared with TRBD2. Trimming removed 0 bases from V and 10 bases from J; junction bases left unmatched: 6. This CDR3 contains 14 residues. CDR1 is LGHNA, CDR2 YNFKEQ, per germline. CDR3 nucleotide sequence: TGTGCCAGCAGCCAAGACTCAACTAGCGGGGAACAGTACTTC. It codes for CASSQDSTSGEQYF.

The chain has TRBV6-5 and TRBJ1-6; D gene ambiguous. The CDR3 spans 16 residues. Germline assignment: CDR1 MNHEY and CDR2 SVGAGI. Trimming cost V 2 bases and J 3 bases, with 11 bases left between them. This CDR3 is CASSYGGQDYNSPLHF. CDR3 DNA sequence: TGTGCCAGCAGTTACGGCGGCCAGGACTATAATTCACCCCTCCACTTT.

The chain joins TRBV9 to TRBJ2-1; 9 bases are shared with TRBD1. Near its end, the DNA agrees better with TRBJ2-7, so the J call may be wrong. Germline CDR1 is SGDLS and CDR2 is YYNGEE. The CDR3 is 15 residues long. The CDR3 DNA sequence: TGTGCCAGCAGCGAACCGGGACAGGGTCGCCACGAGCAGTACTTC. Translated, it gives CASSEPGQGRHEQYF.

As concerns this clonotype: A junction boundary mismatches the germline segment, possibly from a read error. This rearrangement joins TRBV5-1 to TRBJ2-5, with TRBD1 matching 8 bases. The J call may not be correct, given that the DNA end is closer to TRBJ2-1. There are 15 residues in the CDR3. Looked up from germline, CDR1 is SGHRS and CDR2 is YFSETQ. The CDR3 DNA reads TGCCCCAGCAGCTTGGGCGACAGGGGTAACAATGAGCAGTTCTTC. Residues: CPSSLGDRGNNEQFF.

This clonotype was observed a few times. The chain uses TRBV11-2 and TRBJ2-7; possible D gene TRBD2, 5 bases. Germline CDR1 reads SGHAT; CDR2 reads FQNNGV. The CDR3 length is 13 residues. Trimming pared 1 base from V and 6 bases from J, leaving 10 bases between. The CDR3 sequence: CASSLVSGSEQYF. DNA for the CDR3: TGTGCCAGCAGCTTAGTTTCGGGGTCCGAGCAGTACTTC.

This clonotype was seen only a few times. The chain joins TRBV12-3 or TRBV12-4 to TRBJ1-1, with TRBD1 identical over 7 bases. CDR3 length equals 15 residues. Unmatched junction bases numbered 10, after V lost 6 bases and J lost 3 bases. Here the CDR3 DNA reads TGTGCCAGCAGACCCGACAGGGCCAGGCACACTGAAGCTTTCTTT. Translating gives CASRPDRARHTEAFF.

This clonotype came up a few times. CDR3 DNA sequence: TGCAGCGCCATGCCTCGGGACACCTCCTACGAGCAGTACTTC. As protein: CSAMPRDTSYEQYF. This sequence joins TRBV29-1 and TRBJ2-7; possible D gene TRBD1, 6 bases. The CDR3 is made up of 14 amino acids. Germline V gives CDR1 SQVTM, CDR2 ANQGSEA. With 7 bases removed from V and 0 bases from J, the gap between germline ends came to 16 bases.

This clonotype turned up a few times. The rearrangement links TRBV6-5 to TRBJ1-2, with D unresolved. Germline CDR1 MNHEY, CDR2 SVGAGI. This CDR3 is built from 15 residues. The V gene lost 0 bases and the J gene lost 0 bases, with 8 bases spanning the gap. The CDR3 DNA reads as TGTGCCAGCAGTTACTCGGTCACGGCTAACTATGGCTACACCTTC. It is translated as CASSYSVTANYGYTF.

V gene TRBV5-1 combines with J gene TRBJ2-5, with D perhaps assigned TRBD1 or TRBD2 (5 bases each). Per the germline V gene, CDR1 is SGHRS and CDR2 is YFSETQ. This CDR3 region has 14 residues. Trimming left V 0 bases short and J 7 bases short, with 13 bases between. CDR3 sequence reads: CASSLVAGTGTQYF. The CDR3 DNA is TGCGCCAGCAGCTTGGTCGCCGGGACGGGGACCCAGTACTTC.

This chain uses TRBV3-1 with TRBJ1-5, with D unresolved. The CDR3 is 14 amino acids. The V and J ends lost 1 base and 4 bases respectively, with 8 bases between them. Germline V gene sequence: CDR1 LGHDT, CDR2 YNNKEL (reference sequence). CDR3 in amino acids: CASSQAQVNQPQHF. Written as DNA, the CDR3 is TGTGCCAGCAGCCAAGCTCAGGTTAATCAGCCCCAGCATTTT.

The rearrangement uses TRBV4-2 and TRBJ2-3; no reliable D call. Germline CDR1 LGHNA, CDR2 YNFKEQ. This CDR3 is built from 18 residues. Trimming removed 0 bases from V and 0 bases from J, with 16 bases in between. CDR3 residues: CASSQEGGFKASTDTQYF. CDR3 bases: TGTGCCAGCAGCCAAGAGGGCGGTTTCAAGGCTAGCACAGATACGCAGTATTTT.

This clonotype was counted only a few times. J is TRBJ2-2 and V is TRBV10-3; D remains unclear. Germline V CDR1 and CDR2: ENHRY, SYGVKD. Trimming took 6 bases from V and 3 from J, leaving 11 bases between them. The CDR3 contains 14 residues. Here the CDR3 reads CAISGLKDTGELFF. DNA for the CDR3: TGTGCCATCAGCGGGTTAAAGGACACCGGGGAGCTGTTTTTT.

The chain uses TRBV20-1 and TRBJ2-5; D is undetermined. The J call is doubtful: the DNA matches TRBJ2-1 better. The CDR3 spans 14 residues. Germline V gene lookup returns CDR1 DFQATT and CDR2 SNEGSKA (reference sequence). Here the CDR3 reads CSARDLRRLNEQFF. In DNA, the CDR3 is TGCAGTGCTAGAGATCTGCGGCGTCTTAATGAGCAGTTCTTC.

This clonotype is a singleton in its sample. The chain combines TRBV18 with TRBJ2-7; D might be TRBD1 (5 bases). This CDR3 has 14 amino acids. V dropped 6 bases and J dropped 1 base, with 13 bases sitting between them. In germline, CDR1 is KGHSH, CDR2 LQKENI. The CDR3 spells CASSHQGWSYEQYF. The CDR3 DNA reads TGTGCCAGCTCGCATCAGGGTTGGTCCTACGAGCAGTACTTC.

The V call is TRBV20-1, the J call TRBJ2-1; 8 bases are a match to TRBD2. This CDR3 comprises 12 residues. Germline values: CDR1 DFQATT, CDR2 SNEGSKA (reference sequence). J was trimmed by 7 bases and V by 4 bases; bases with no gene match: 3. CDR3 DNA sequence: TGCAGTGCTATAGGGACTAGAAATGAGCAGTTCTTC. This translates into CSAIGTRNEQFF.

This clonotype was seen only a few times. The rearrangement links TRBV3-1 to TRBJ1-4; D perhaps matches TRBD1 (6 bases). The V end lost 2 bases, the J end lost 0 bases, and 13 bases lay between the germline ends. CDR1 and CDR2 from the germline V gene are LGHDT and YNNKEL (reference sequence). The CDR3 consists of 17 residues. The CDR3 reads CASSQIGGASTNEKLFF. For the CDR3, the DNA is TGTGCCAGCAGCCAAATCGGGGGGGCGTCAACTAATGAAAAACTGTTTTTT.

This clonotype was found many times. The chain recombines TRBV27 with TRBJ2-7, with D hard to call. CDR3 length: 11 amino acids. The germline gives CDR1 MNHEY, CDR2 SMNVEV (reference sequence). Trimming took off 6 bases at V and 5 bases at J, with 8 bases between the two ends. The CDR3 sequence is CASSLGNEQYF. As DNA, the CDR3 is TGTGCCAGCAGCCTAGGGAACGAGCAGTACTTC.

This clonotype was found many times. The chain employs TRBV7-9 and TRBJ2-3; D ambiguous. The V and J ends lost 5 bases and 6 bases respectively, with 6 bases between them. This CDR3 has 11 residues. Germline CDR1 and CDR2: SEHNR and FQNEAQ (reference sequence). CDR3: CASSPADTQYF. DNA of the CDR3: TGTGCCAGCAGCCCTGCGGATACGCAGTATTTT.

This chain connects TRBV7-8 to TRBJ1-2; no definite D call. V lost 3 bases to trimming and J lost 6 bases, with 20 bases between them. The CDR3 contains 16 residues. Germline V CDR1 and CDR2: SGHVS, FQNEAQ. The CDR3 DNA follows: TGTGCCAGCAGCTTGACGACATCCGGGAAGGCAGATGGCTACACCTTC. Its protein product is CASSLTTSGKADGYTF.

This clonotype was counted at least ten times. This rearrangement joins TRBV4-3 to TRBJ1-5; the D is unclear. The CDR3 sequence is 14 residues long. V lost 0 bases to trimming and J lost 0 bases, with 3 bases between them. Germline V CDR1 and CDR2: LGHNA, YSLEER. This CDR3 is CASSQDNSNQPQHF. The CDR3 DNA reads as TGCGCCAGCAGCCAAGATAATAGCAATCAGCCCCAGCATTTT.

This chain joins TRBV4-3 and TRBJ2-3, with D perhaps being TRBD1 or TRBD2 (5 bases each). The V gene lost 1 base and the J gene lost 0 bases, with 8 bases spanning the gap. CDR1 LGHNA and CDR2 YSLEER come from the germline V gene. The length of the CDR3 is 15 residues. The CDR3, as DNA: TGCGCCAGCAGCCAAGGGGACGCTAGCACAGATACGCAGTATTTT. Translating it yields CASSQGDASTDTQYF.